This TCR beta chain was sequenced in a study of T cell repertoires in cytomegalovirus infection. Study background: Selected CMV epitopes included recently identified HLA-C-restricted ones as well as well-studied HLA-B-restricted ones. Indicated by public TCR beta signatures were CMV infection and matching HLA type.

TCRdb processed the reads anew with MiXCR; each CDR3 protein has one entry. The table records approximately 390,000 distinct CDR3 sequences, approximately 35% of them present only once. Comments on this clonotype: Its cognate antigen is unknown.

The clonotype comes from a human donor in good health (CMV status not recorded). Some clones in this sample may be carry-over from other donors' samples. This specimen consisted of cultured PBMCs, obtained from culture after CMV antigen stimulation.

The CDR3 DNA is TGTGCCATCGGGAGGGACGGCGGGGGATACTACAATGAGCAGTTCTTC. It encodes CAIGRDGGGYYNEQFF. V is TRBV10-3 and J is TRBJ2-1; 7 bases fit TRBD2. The J segment lost 3 bases and the V segment lost 8 bases, leaving 13 bases of the junction unmatched. Germline loops: CDR1 ENHRY, CDR2 SYGVKD. CDR3 length: 16 amino acids.